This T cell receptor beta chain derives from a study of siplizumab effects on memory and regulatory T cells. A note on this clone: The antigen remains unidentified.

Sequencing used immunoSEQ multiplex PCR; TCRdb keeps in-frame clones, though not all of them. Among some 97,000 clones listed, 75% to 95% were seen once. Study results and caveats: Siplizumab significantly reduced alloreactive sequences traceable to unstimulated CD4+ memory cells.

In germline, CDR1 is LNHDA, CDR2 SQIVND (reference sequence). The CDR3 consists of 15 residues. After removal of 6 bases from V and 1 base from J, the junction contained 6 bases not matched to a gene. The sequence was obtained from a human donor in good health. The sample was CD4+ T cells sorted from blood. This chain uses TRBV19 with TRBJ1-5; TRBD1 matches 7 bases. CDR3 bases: TGTGCCAGTAGAGCGACAGGGAGCAGCAATCAGCCCCAGCATTTT. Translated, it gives CASRATGSSNQPQHF.